The rows below give T cell receptor beta chains drawn from one sample of a study. Via MiXCR, TCRdb re-called the 5' RACE reads, giving one row per CDR3 protein. The data show 40,000 to 65,000 distinct CDR3 sequences, with around 25% seen just once and 2.5% to 4% held by the top ten. The source material was tumor-infiltrating naive CD4+ T cells sorted from the breast tumor. The source of these receptors is a female donor with breast cancer. CDR3s include the opening cysteine and the closing phenylalanine or tryptophan. D genes are given only for firm matches. Size is stated for part of the rows, as once, few or many counts, or as a class when the clone is expanded.

abundance: -
d_gene: -
v_gene: TRBV28
j_gene: TRBJ2-5
CDR3nt: TGTGCCAGCAGTTTTCGGAGCGGCATTATCTTC
CDR3aa: CASSFRSGIIF

abundance: many
d_gene: -
v_gene: TRBV20-1
j_gene: TRBJ1-6
CDR3nt: TGCAGTGCCCGCCCCACCAGCATGGCACCCCTCCACTTT
CDR3aa: CSARPTSMAPLHF

abundance: -
d_gene: -
v_gene: TRBV27
j_gene: TRBJ2-7
CDR3nt: TGTGCCAGCAGTTCGCGCCTAGACAGAGGGCTGGGCGAGCAGTACTTC
CDR3aa: CASSSRLDRGLGEQYF

abundance: few
d_gene: TRBD1
v_gene: TRBV7-3
j_gene: TRBJ2-1
CDR3nt: TGTGCCAGCAGCCCACAATACAGGGGCCTCTCCTACAATGAGCAGTTCTTC
CDR3aa: CASSPQYRGLSYNEQFF

abundance: few
d_gene: -
v_gene: TRBV20-1
j_gene: TRBJ1-1
CDR3nt: TGCAGTGCTAGAGTGGTGAACACTGAAGCTTTCTTT
CDR3aa: CSARVVNTEAFF

abundance: -
d_gene: -
v_gene: TRBV19
j_gene: TRBJ1-1
CDR3nt: TGTGCCAGTAGTTCTTTCTCGGACACTGAAGCTTTCTTT
CDR3aa: CASSSFSDTEAFF

abundance: few
d_gene: TRBD1
v_gene: TRBV7-2
j_gene: TRBJ2-2
CDR3nt: TGTGCCAGCAGCACCGACAGGGTCGTCGGGGAGCTGTTTTTT
CDR3aa: CASSTDRVVGELFF

abundance: -
d_gene: -
v_gene: TRBV7-6
j_gene: TRBJ1-3
CDR3nt: TGTGCCAGCAGCTTAGCCTGGACAGCAGGAAACACCATATATTTT
CDR3aa: CASSLAWTAGNTIYF

abundance: few
d_gene: -
v_gene: TRBV12-3/TRBV12-4
j_gene: TRBJ2-3
CDR3nt: TGTGCCAGCAGTCGACTGGACACAGATACGCAGTATTTT
CDR3aa: CASSRLDTDTQYF

abundance: -
d_gene: -
v_gene: TRBV12-3/TRBV12-4
j_gene: TRBJ1-2
CDR3nt: TGTGCCAGCAGTTTCTCGCGCGGGGGCTACACCTTC
CDR3aa: CASSFSRGGYTF

abundance: -
d_gene: -
v_gene: TRBV6-5
j_gene: TRBJ1-1
CDR3nt: TGTGCCAGCAGCTCAGGGTATCAGAACACTGAAGCTTTCTTT
CDR3aa: CASSSGYQNTEAFF

abundance: -
d_gene: TRBD1
v_gene: TRBV7-9
j_gene: TRBJ1-2
CDR3nt: TGTGCCAGCAGCACACGTAACTTAGGACAGGGTTATGGCTACACCTTC
CDR3aa: CASSTRNLGQGYGYTF

abundance: -
d_gene: TRBD1
v_gene: TRBV6-1
j_gene: TRBJ2-7
CDR3nt: TGTGCCAGCAGTGAGTTTGATCCCCCGTACGGCACCGGGACAGGGAACGAGCAGTACTTC
CDR3aa: CASSEFDPPYGTGTGNEQYF

abundance: few
d_gene: -
v_gene: TRBV12-3/TRBV12-4
j_gene: TRBJ2-3
CDR3nt: TGTGCCAGCAGTTTCACCGGGAGCACAGATACGCAGTATTTT
CDR3aa: CASSFTGSTDTQYF

abundance: few
d_gene: -
v_gene: TRBV20-1
j_gene: TRBJ1-5
CDR3nt: TGCAGTGCTAGAGAACAACTCAGGGGCTCCAGCAATCAGCCCCAGCATTTT
CDR3aa: CSAREQLRGSSNQPQHF

abundance: -
d_gene: -
v_gene: TRBV7-6
j_gene: TRBJ2-7
CDR3nt: TGTGCCAGCAGCCCAGCTGGCGGTGCCTACGAGCAGTACTTC
CDR3aa: CASSPAGGAYEQYF

abundance: -
d_gene: -
v_gene: TRBV7-2
j_gene: TRBJ2-1
CDR3nt: TGTGCCAGCAGCGTCCGGCCGGACTACAATGAGCAGTTCTTC
CDR3aa: CASSVRPDYNEQFF

abundance: few
d_gene: TRBD2
v_gene: TRBV11-2
j_gene: TRBJ2-3
CDR3nt: TGTGCCAGCAGCTTAGGGACTAGCGGGATTGATACGCAGTATTTT
CDR3aa: CASSLGTSGIDTQYF

abundance: once
d_gene: TRBD2
v_gene: TRBV29-1
j_gene: TRBJ2-1
CDR3nt: TGCAGCGTCCCGGGACTAGCAATTAATGAGCAGTTCTTC
CDR3aa: CSVPGLAINEQFF

abundance: few
d_gene: -
v_gene: TRBV29-1
j_gene: TRBJ2-3
CDR3nt: TGCAGCGTTGTGCGCGCTGGAGATACGCAGTATTTT
CDR3aa: CSVVRAGDTQYF

abundance: many
d_gene: -
v_gene: TRBV6-1
j_gene: TRBJ2-7
CDR3nt: TGTGCCAGCAGTATTGGACAGACGGAGCAGTACTTC
CDR3aa: CASSIGQTEQYF

abundance: -
d_gene: TRBD1
v_gene: TRBV5-1
j_gene: TRBJ2-7
CDR3nt: TGCGCCAGCAGTATACGACAGGGGGCGTTTGAGCAGTACTTC
CDR3aa: CASSIRQGAFEQYF

abundance: few
d_gene: -
v_gene: TRBV6-5
j_gene: TRBJ1-6
CDR3nt: TGTGCCAGCAGTTATCGGGACGGCTCCAATTCACCCCTCCACTTT
CDR3aa: CASSYRDGSNSPLHF

abundance: few
d_gene: -
v_gene: TRBV20-1
j_gene: TRBJ2-4
CDR3nt: TGCAGTGCTAGAGAAAGGTACCGGGGTATGGCCAAAAACATTCAGTACTTC
CDR3aa: CSARERYRGMAKNIQYF

abundance: -
d_gene: TRBD1
v_gene: TRBV5-1
j_gene: TRBJ2-7
CDR3nt: TGCGCCAGCAGCTTGGAGACAGGGGGCCACGAGCAGTACTTC
CDR3aa: CASSLETGGHEQYF

abundance: few
d_gene: -
v_gene: TRBV6-5
j_gene: TRBJ1-1
CDR3nt: TGTGCCAGTAGCGGAGGGGGGACGAACACTGAAGCTTTCTTT
CDR3aa: CASSGGGTNTEAFF

abundance: few
d_gene: -
v_gene: TRBV5-6
j_gene: TRBJ1-1
CDR3nt: TGTGCCAGCAGCTTGTACAAGAACACTGAAGCTTTCTTT
CDR3aa: CASSLYKNTEAFF

abundance: -
d_gene: -
v_gene: TRBV9
j_gene: TRBJ2-2
CDR3nt: TGTGCCACCAACCGGGACACCACCGGGGAGCTGTTTTTT
CDR3aa: CATNRDTTGELFF

abundance: few
d_gene: TRBD2
v_gene: TRBV4-2
j_gene: TRBJ2-7
CDR3nt: TGTGCCAGCAGCCAAGTTGGCGGGGGAAGCTCCTACGAGCAGTACTTC
CDR3aa: CASSQVGGGSSYEQYF

abundance: few
d_gene: -
v_gene: TRBV20-1
j_gene: TRBJ1-4
CDR3nt: TGCAGTGCTCAATTATACCTATTAGGGGGTGAAAGTAAACTGTTTTTT
CDR3aa: CSAQLYLLGGESKLFF